The entry below describes one T cell receptor beta chain. V trimming: 6 bases; J trimming: 1 base; junction bases outside the gene matches: 5. CDR1 and CDR2 (germline): SQVTM, ANQGSEA. CDR3 size: 13 residues. Method: immunoSEQ multiplex PCR; TCRdb's copy keeps in-frame clones and lacks some. The data show more than 400,000 clones, less than 95% seen once. This record belongs to a study of blood T cell repertoires in COVID-19. Whole-study context: Samples came from the United States, Italy and Spain, spanning acute and convalescent COVID-19. Nucleic acid was either cDNA or gDNA, and it came from T cells, B-cell-depleted T cells, or PBMCs.

In terms of age and location, participants ranged from roughly 18 to 90 years and lived in under 30 US areas. Recovery meant two consecutive negative NP/OP PCR tests, professional clearance, or resolved symptoms. This rearrangement joins TRBV29-1 to TRBJ1-1; 7 nucleotides line up with TRBD1. Material for sequencing was PBMCs or T cells enriched from blood (not recorded which). This TCR was sampled from a man aged 18 to 29 who had recovered from COVID-19. CDR3 nucleotide sequence: TGCAGCGTGTGGACAGGTCCGAACACTGAAGCTTTCTTT. Amino acid sequence: CSVWTGPNTEAFF. Looking up the rest from reference TRBV29-1 and TRBJ1-1 gives the full variable domain: SAVISQKPSRDICQRGTSLTIQCQVDSQVTMMFWYRQQPGQSLTLIATANQGSEATYESGFVIDKFPISRPNLTFSTLTVSNMSPEDSSIYLCSVWTGPNTEAFFGQGTRLTVV.